This passage covers 8 T cell receptor beta chains from one sample sequenced in a study of regulatory T cells in long-lasting Graves disease. Construction of the TCR beta libraries employed iRepertoire HTBI primers in conjunction with Arm-PCR of CDR3 regions. Via MiXCR, TCRdb re-called the multiplex PCR reads, giving one row per CDR3 protein. The sample lists some 560,000 distinct CDR3 sequences; 15% to 20% were seen once. The time point: newly diagnosed GD, antithyroid drugs for less than 3 months. Isolated PBMC RNA provided the starting material for the TCR library. These data are also associated with another study on T cells in Graves' hyperthyroidism and ophthalmopathy.

Specimen: peripheral blood mononuclear cells (PBMCs), collected at new diagnosis, from a patient treated with antithyroid drugs. These receptors came from a woman aged 40-60 years with Graves disease.

This clonotype was found many times. The chain has TRBV6-1 and TRBJ2-7; tentative D call: TRBD1 (6 bases). Deletions cut 6 bases from V and 6 bases from J, with 15 bases between. Germline CDR1 is MNHNS and CDR2 is SASEGT. The CDR3 is 13 amino acids. The CDR3 nucleotides read TGTGCCAGCAGGCCCGCTACAGGGCCCGAGCAGTACTTC. Its protein is CASRPATGPEQYF.

This chain joins TRBV28 and TRBJ2-1; D might be TRBD1 or TRBD2, each matching 5 bases. The V gene's germline CDR1 is MDHEN and CDR2 SYDVKM. This CDR3 is built from 15 residues. V was pared by 4 bases and J by 0 bases, with 10 bases between. The DNA for the CDR3 is TGTGCCAGCAGTTATCGGGACGGCTCCTACAATGAGCAGTTCTTC. This translates into CASSYRDGSYNEQFF. The entire variable domain, with the rest obtained from reference TRBV28 and TRBJ2-1, is as follows: DVKVTQSSRYLVKRTGEKVFLECVQDMDHENMFWYRQDPGLGLRLIYFSYDVKMKEKGDIPEGYSVSREKKERFSLILESASTNQTSMYLCASSYRDGSYNEQFFGPGTRLTVL.

Concerning this clonotype itself: A single base separates this from a much larger clone, so it may be a read error. The V gene is TRBV30, the J gene TRBJ2-2, with a tentative D call TRBD2 (5 bases). CDR1 and CDR2 (germline): GTSNPN, SVGIG (reference sequence). This CDR3 comprises 11 residues. Here the CDR3 DNA reads TGTGCCTGGAGTGTTGCCGGGGAGCTGCTTTTT. Its translation is CAWSVAGELLF. The full variable domain, rest sourced from reference TRBV30 and TRBJ2-2, is SQTIHQWPATLVQPVGSPLSLECTVEGTSNPNLYWYRQAAGRGLQLLFYSVGIGQISSEVPQNLSASRPQDRQFILSSKKLLLSDSGFYLCAWSVAGELLFGEGSRLTVL.

This clonotype was detected many times. The J gene is TRBJ1-2, the V gene TRBV2; the D gene is possibly TRBD1 (6 bases). The CDR3 has 13 residues. With 9 bases removed from V and 5 bases from J, the gap between germline ends came to 16 bases. The V gene's germline CDR1 is SNHLY and CDR2 FYNNEI. The CDR3 loop is CARNHDRRYGYTF. The CDR3 nucleotides are TGTGCCAGGAACCACGACAGGAGATATGGCTACACCTTC.

Comment on this clonotype: The junction differs from germline at one of its ends, possibly a read error. J is TRBJ2-3 and V is TRBV7-2; D could derive from TRBD1 or TRBD2 (5 bases each). TRBJ2-7 explains the end of the DNA better; the J call may be wrong. The CDR3 spans 14 residues. CDR1 is SGHTA and CDR2 is FQGNSA in the germline V gene. DNA of the CDR3: TGTGCCACCAGCCCCCGGGGCGGCTACAATGAGCAGTACTTC. The encoded protein is CATSPRGGYNEQYF.

This clonotype was detected a few times. This rearrangement joins TRBV4-1 to TRBJ2-2; D is ambiguous. CDR3 length: 15 amino acids. From germline, CDR1 is MGHRA and CDR2 YSYEKL. V was cut by 6 bases and J by 3 bases, with 14 bases left in between. The CDR3 protein is CASRPGPQDTGELFF. The CDR3 DNA follows: TGCGCCAGCAGACCCGGGCCTCAGGACACCGGGGAGCTGTTTTTT.

V usage is TRBV5-1 and J usage is TRBJ2-7; no reliable D call. This CDR3 comprises 13 residues. Germline CDR1 is SGHRS and CDR2 is YFSETQ. V lost 0 bases and J 3 bases, leaving 7 bases between the germline ends. CDR3 residues: CASSLEPVYEQYF. In DNA, the CDR3 is TGCGCCAGCAGCTTGGAGCCCGTCTACGAGCAGTACTTC.

With regard to this clonotype: A much bigger clone sits one base away, suggesting this may be a read error. The rearrangement uses TRBV20-1 and TRBJ1-2; the D is unclear. The CDR3 loop spans 12 amino acids. Germline V gene lookup returns CDR1 DFQATT and CDR2 SNEGSKA (reference sequence). CDR3 nucleotide sequence: TGCAGTGCCCCGGGTCTTGGGTTGGGCTACGCCTTC. This codes for CSAPGLGLGYAF.